Listed below are T cell receptor beta chains from one sample, sequenced in a study of technical replicates of blood from a handful of donors. Data came from immunoSEQ multiplex PCR; TCRdb stores just in-frame clones and leaves some out. The data show 80,000 or so clones, approximately 94% seen once. The source material was T cells isolated from PBMCs. Every receptor here comes from a human donor in good health. Both conserved end residues are part of each CDR3. The D gene is left open where the match is weak. Some rows mark clone size as missing; the rest say once, few, many or name a class of expanded clone.

J gene | V gene | clone size | D gene | CDR3 protein | CDR3 DNA
TRBJ1-4 | TRBV5-1 | NA | NA | CASSQGGPATNEKLFF | TGCGCCAGCAGCCAAGGTGGGCCCGCAACTAATGAAAAACTGTTTTTT
TRBJ2-2 | TRBV18 | NA | TRBD2 | CASFLLARNTGELFF | TGTGCCAGCTTCCTACTAGCGAGGAACACCGGGGAGCTGTTTTTT
TRBJ1-3 | TRBV27 | NA | NA | CASRDTRNTIYF | TGTGCCAGCAGGGACACGCGGAACACCATATATTTT
TRBJ2-5 | TRBV5-1 | once | NA | CASSQSPDSSQETQYF | TGCGCCAGCAGCCAATCCCCGGACAGTTCGCAAGAGACCCAGTACTTC
TRBJ1-1 | TRBV5-5 | NA | TRBD1 | CASSWDRGGTEAFF | TGTGCCAGCAGCTGGGACAGGGGTGGCACTGAAGCTTTCTTT
TRBJ2-7 | TRBV6-1 | NA | TRBD1 | CASSVDRASYEQYF | TGTGCCAGCAGTGTGGACAGGGCCTCCTACGAGCAGTACTTC
TRBJ2-3 | TRBV7-2 | NA | TRBD1 | CASSTRQGANTHTQYF | TGTGCCAGCAGCACGAGACAGGGGGCGAATACTCATACGCAGTATTTT
TRBJ2-1 | TRBV27 | NA | TRBD2 | CASSRTSGSYNEQFF | TGTGCCAGCAGTCGGACTAGCGGGAGTTACAATGAGCAGTTCTTC
TRBJ2-1 | TRBV30 | NA | TRBD2 | CAWSEAGVYNEQFF | TGTGCCTGGAGTGAAGCGGGGGTATACAATGAGCAGTTCTTC
TRBJ1-1 | TRBV14 | NA | TRBD1 | CASSQLTGETEAFF | TGTGCCAGCAGCCAACTAACAGGGGAGACTGAAGCTTTCTTT
TRBJ1-1 | TRBV29-1 | NA | NA | CSVAALEAFF | TGCAGCGTTGCCGCGCTTGAAGCTTTCTTT
TRBJ2-7 | TRBV11-3 | NA | TRBD2 | CATREWTSGSTYEQYF | TGTGCCACCCGAGAATGGACTAGCGGGAGTACCTACGAGCAGTACTTC
TRBJ2-1 | TRBV7-9 | NA | NA | CASSLQGHSRGLNEQFF | TGTGCCAGCAGCTTACAGGGACACTCAAGGGGATTGAATGAGCAGTTCTTC
TRBJ2-7 | TRBV19 | NA | NA | CASSSLYTYEQYF | TGTGCCAGTAGTAGCCTTTACACCTACGAGCAGTACTTC
TRBJ1-2 | TRBV30 | NA | TRBD1 | CAWGPGQTFYTF | TGTGCCTGGGGACCGGGACAGACATTCTACACCTTC
TRBJ1-1 | TRBV10-2 | NA | NA | CASSESAAEAFF | TGCGCCAGCAGTGAGTCGGCGGCTGAAGCTTTCTTT
TRBJ2-7 | TRBV9 | NA | TRBD2 | CASSERTSGSTYEQYF | TGTGCCAGCAGCGAGAGGACTAGCGGGAGTACCTACGAGCAGTACTTC
TRBJ2-1 | TRBV30 | NA | TRBD2 | CAWSGTSYNEQFF | TGTGCCTGGAGCGGGACTAGCTACAATGAGCAGTTCTTC
TRBJ2-7 | TRBV2 | NA | NA | CASSGDNSYEQYF | TGTGCCAGCAGTGGAGACAACTCCTACGAGCAGTACTTC
TRBJ2-1 | TRBV28 | NA | TRBD1 | CASSFPGQGAVEQFF | TGTGCCAGCAGTTTTCCGGGACAGGGGGCGGTTGAGCAGTTCTTC
TRBJ2-7 | TRBV11-2 | NA | NA | CASSSGMAQYF | TGTGCCAGCAGCTCCGGGATGGCGCAGTACTTC
TRBJ2-2 | TRBV13 | NA | NA | CASSLEGGNTGELFF | TGTGCCAGCAGCTTAGAGGGAGGGAACACCGGGGAGCTGTTTTTT
TRBJ1-1 | TRBV4-3 | few | NA | CASSQDLGEAFF | TGCGCCAGCAGCCAAGATCTAGGTGAAGCTTTCTTT
TRBJ2-1 | TRBV7-9 | once | TRBD2 | CASSGLAGESHNEQFF | TGTGCCAGCAGTGGGCTAGCGGGAGAAAGCCACAATGAGCAGTTCTTC
TRBJ2-7 | TRBV30 | NA | TRBD1 | CAWGTGTSYEQYF | TGTGCCTGGGGGACAGGGACTTCCTACGAGCAGTACTTC
TRBJ2-7 | TRBV11-2 | NA | TRBD1 | CASSMDREIYEQYF | TGTGCCAGCAGCATGGACAGGGAGATCTACGAGCAGTACTTC
TRBJ1-2 | TRBV9 | NA | NA | CASSQGGDLNYGYTF | TGTGCCAGCAGCCAGGGAGGGGATCTAAACTATGGCTACACCTTC
TRBJ2-1 | TRBV28 | NA | TRBD2 | CASSQTSGRVDEQFF | TGTGCCAGCAGTCAGACTAGCGGGAGGGTGGATGAGCAGTTCTTC
TRBJ2-5 | TRBV9 | NA | TRBD2 | CASSAAGLDETQYF | TGTGCCAGCAGCGCAGCGGGACTAGATGAGACCCAGTACTTC
TRBJ2-1 | TRBV9 | NA | NA | CASSTRGNEQFF | TGTGCCAGCAGCACTCGGGGCAATGAGCAGTTCTTC
TRBJ2-7 | TRBV11-2 | NA | NA | CASSLALTVYEQYF | TGTGCCAGCAGCTTGGCCCTCACAGTCTACGAGCAGTACTTC
TRBJ2-7 | TRBV7-9 | NA | NA | CASSPVYEQYF | TGTGCCAGCAGTCCGGTGTACGAGCAGTACTTC
TRBJ2-7 | TRBV7-2 | NA | NA | CASGSTSHSYEQYF | TGTGCCAGCGGGTCGACTAGTCACTCCTACGAGCAGTACTTC
TRBJ1-2 | TRBV9 | NA | NA | CASSAEAQPNYGYTF | TGTGCCAGCAGCGCCGAAGCACAGCCTAACTATGGCTACACCTTC
TRBJ2-3 | TRBV7-9 | NA | TRBD1 | CASSLTGQGLTHGTQYF | TGTGCCAGCAGCTTGACCGGACAGGGATTAACACACGGTACGCAGTATTTT
TRBJ1-2 | TRBV7-8 | NA | NA | CASSSGTIGGYTF | TGTGCCAGCAGCTCGGGGACAATCGGTGGCTACACCTTC
TRBJ1-2 | TRBV7-9 | NA | NA | CASSGAGHGYTF | TGTGCCAGCAGCGGAGCAGGGCATGGCTACACCTTC
TRBJ2-5 | TRBV20-1 | NA | NA | CSAGRETQYF | TGCAGTGCGGGGCGGGAGACCCAGTACTTC
TRBJ2-7 | TRBV9 | NA | TRBD1 | CASSPRDRYEQYF | TGTGCCAGCAGCCCCCGGGACAGGTACGAGCAGTACTTC
TRBJ1-5 | TRBV5-6 | NA | NA | CASSLPSQPQHF | TGTGCCAGCAGCTTACCCAGTCAGCCCCAGCATTTT
TRBJ2-6 | TRBV11-2 | NA | NA | CASSVPGGANVLTF | TGTGCCAGCAGCGTACCGGGTGGGGCCAACGTCCTGACTTTC
TRBJ2-1 | TRBV28 | NA | TRBD2 | CATSGLGSSYNEQFF | TGTGCCACCTCCGGACTAGGGAGCTCCTACAATGAGCAGTTCTTC
TRBJ1-1 | TRBV7-3 | NA | TRBD1 | CASSRTGGKAFF | TGTGCCAGCAGCAGGACAGGGGGTAAAGCTTTCTTT
TRBJ1-4 | TRBV7-9 | NA | TRBD1 | CASSLTGEGTNEKLFF | TGTGCCAGCAGCTTGACAGGGGAGGGAACTAATGAAAAACTGTTTTTT
TRBJ2-2 | TRBV2 | NA | NA | CASSPTGELFF | TGTGCCAGCAGTCCGACCGGGGAGCTGTTTTTT
TRBJ1-4 | TRBV7-9 | NA | NA | CASSHPFSEKLFF | TGTGCCAGCAGCCACCCTTTTAGTGAAAAACTGTTTTTT
TRBJ2-2 | TRBV6-6 | NA | TRBD2 | CASSPAGTSDTGELFF | TGTGCCAGCAGCCCAGCCGGGACTAGCGACACCGGGGAGCTGTTTTTT
TRBJ2-2 | TRBV15 | NA | NA | CATSRDIGANPLNTGELFF | TGTGCCACCAGCAGAGACATAGGGGCCAATCCCTTAAACACCGGGGAGCTGTTTTTT
TRBJ1-1 | TRBV6-5 | few | NA | CASFSSEAFF | TGTGCCAGCTTTTCGTCTGAAGCTTTCTTT
TRBJ2-1 | TRBV10-3 | NA | TRBD1 | CAISASGQGRAGQFF | TGTGCCATCAGTGCCTCGGGACAGGGGAGGGCCGGACAGTTCTTC
TRBJ2-3 | TRBV4-3 | NA | TRBD2 | CASSQVHLSVAGADTQYF | TGCGCCAGCAGCCAAGTGCACCTTAGTGTAGCGGGAGCAGATACGCAGTATTTT
TRBJ2-7 | TRBV7-8 | NA | NA | CASSLRESYEQYF | TGTGCCAGCAGCTTAAGGGAGTCCTACGAGCAGTACTTC
TRBJ2-1 | TRBV9 | NA | TRBD2 | CASSVGRTSGRGDSSYNEQFF | TGTGCCAGCAGCGTAGGGAGGACTAGCGGGAGAGGGGATAGCTCCTACAATGAGCAGTTCTTC
TRBJ2-1 | TRBV7-2 | NA | NA | CASSLGAVGGNEQFF | TGTGCCAGCAGCTTAGGGGCGGTAGGGGGAAATGAGCAGTTCTTC